This T cell receptor (beta chain) is drawn from a study of CD8 T cells in ankylosing spondylitis. Germline lookup yields CDR1 SQVTM and CDR2 ANQGSEA. CDR3 size: 14 residues. V dropped 7 bases and J dropped 0 bases, with 13 bases sitting between them. Library preparation for TCR beta used quantitative 5'-RACE with molecular barcodes. MiXCR, applied by TCRdb to the 5' RACE reads, yields one record per CDR3 protein. The sample lists approximately 400,000 distinct CDR3 sequences, 25% to 30% occurring once. In its sample, this clonotype was seen many times. Its matching antigen is unknown. Study-level points and caveats: According to the report, clones linked to the disease were significantly enriched in matched synovial fluid samples taken from ankylosing spondylitis patients. About 8 highly homologous variants made up a TCR beta motif, and this motif appeared characteristic of ankylosing spondylitis blood. Disease-associated clones were CD8+ and fairly uncommon in peripheral blood.

The source of this sequence is a male donor with ankylosing spondylitis. Material: blood, either unsorted or a sorted T cell fraction (not recorded which). The chain recombines TRBV29-1 with TRBJ2-1, with D possibly TRBD2 on 7 matching bases. For the CDR3, the DNA is TGCAGCGGAAGGGGGGGCACCTCCTACAATGAGCAGTTCTTC. It codes for CSGRGGTSYNEQFF.